The clone carrying this T cell receptor beta chain was counted once. The record originates from a study of T cell changes during pregnancy in multiple sclerosis. Some clones are missing from TCRdb's copy, which holds only in-frame ones; the method was immunoSEQ multiplex PCR. This table holds approximately 80,000 clones, about 90% found once. This specimen consisted of PBMCs, obtained in the first trimester of pregnancy. The TCR comes from a female donor in good health, serving as a control in a pregnancy study. Some clones in this sample may be carry-over from other donors' samples.

CDR3 in DNA: TGTGCCATCAGTGGAGCGGGGGACACTGAAGCTTTCTTT. Translation gives CAISGAGDTEAFF. V gene TRBV10-3 combines with J gene TRBJ1-1; D perhaps matches TRBD1 (5 bases). The CDR3 consists of 13 residues. Germline CDR1 and CDR2: ENHRY and SYGVKD. Trimming removed 4 bases at V and 3 bases at J, with 9 bases between.